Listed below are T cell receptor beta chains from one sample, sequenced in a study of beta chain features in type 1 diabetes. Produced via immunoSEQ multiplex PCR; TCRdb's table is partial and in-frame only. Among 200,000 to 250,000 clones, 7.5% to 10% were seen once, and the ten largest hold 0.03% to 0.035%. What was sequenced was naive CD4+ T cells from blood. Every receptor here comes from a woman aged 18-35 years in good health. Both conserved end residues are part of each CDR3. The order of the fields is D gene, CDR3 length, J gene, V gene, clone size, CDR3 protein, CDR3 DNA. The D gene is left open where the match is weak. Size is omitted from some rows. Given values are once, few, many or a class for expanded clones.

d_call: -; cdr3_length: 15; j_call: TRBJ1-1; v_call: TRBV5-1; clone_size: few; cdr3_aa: CASSFVQGLNTEAFF; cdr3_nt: TGCGCCAGCAGCTTCGTACAGGGCCTCAACACTGAAGCTTTCTTT
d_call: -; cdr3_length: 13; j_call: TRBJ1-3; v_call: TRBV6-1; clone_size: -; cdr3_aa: CASAVVSGNTIYF; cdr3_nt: TGTGCCAGCGCAGTCGTCTCTGGAAACACCATATATTTT
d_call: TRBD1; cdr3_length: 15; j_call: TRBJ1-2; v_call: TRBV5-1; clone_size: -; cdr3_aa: CASSLDGGQAYGYTF; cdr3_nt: TGCGCCAGCAGCTTGGACGGAGGACAGGCCTATGGCTACACCTTC
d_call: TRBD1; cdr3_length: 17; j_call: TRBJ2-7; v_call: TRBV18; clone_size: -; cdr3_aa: CASSVSASGTGLHEQYF; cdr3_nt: TGTGCCAGCTCAGTATCGGCTTCCGGGACAGGGCTCCACGAGCAGTACTTC
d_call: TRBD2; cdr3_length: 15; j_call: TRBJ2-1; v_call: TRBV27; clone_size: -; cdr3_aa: CASSQGLAGYNEQFF; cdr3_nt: TGTGCCAGCAGCCAAGGACTAGCGGGGTACAATGAGCAGTTCTTC
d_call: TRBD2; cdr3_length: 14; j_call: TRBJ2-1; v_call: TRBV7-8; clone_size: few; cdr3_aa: CASSLGREGAEQFF; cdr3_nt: TGTGCCAGCAGCTTAGGACGGGAGGGAGCTGAGCAGTTCTTC
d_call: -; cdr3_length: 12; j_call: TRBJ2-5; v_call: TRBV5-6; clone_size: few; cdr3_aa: CASSLLQETQYF; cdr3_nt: TGTGCCAGCAGCTTGCTCCAAGAGACCCAGTACTTC
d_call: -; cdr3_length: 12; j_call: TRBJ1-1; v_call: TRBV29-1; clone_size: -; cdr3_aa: CSVRQSNTEAFF; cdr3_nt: TGCAGCGTTAGACAGTCGAACACTGAAGCTTTCTTT
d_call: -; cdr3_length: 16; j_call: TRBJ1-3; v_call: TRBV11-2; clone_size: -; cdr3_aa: CASSPPGDISGNTIYF; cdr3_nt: TGTGCCAGCAGCCCCCCAGGGGACATCTCTGGAAACACCATATATTTT
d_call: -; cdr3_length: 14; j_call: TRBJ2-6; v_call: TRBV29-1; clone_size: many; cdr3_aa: CSVEAGSGANVLTF; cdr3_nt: TGCAGCGTTGAAGCGGGCTCTGGGGCCAACGTCCTGACTTTC
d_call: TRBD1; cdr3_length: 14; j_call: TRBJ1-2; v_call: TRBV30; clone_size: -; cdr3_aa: CAWRAGGRGYGYTF; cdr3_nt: TGTGCCTGGAGGGCAGGGGGCCGGGGCTATGGCTACACCTTC
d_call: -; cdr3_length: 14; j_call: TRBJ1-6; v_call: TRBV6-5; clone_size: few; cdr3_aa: CASSSQSLNSPLHF; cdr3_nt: TGTGCCAGCAGCTCACAGAGCCTTAATTCACCCCTCCACTTT
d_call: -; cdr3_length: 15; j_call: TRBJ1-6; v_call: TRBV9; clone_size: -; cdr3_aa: CASSVGDSYNSPLHF; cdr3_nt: TGTGCCAGCAGCGTAGGCGACAGCTATAATTCACCCCTCCACTTT
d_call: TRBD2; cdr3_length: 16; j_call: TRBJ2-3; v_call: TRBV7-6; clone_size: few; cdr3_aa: CASSLGPGGGTDTQYF; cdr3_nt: TGTGCCAGCAGCTTAGGCCCGGGAGGAGGGACAGATACGCAGTATTTT
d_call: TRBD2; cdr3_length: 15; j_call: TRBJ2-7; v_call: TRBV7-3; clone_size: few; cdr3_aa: CASSFTGTSSYEQYF; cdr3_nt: TGTGCCAGCAGTTTCACCGGGACTAGCTCCTACGAGCAGTACTTC
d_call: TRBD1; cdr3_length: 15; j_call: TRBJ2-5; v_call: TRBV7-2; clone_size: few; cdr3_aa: CASSRTGGAGETQYF; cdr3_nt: TGTGCCAGCAGCCGGACAGGGGGCGCGGGAGAGACCCAGTACTTC
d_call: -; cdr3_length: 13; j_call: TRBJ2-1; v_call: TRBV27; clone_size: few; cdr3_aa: CASSMQGHNEQFF; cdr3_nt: TGTGCCAGCAGTATGCAGGGGCACAATGAGCAGTTCTTC
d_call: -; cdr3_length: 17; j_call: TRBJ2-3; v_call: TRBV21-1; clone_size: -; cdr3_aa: CASSKAGGGKGTDTQYF; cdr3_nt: TGTGCCAGCAGCAAAGCAGGCGGGGGCAAAGGCACAGATACGCAGTATTTT
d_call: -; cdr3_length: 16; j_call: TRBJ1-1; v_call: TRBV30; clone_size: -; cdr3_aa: CAWSVGLSALNTEAFF; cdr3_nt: TGTGCCTGGAGTGTGGGTTTAAGCGCTTTGAACACTGAAGCTTTCTTT
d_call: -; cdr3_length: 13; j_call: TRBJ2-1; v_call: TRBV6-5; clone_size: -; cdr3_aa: CASSFTFYNEQFF; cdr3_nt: TGTGCCAGCAGTTTCACATTCTACAATGAGCAGTTCTTC
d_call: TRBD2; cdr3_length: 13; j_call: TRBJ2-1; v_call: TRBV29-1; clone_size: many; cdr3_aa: CSVETSGSDEQFF; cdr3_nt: TGCAGCGTTGAAACTAGCGGGAGCGATGAGCAGTTCTTC
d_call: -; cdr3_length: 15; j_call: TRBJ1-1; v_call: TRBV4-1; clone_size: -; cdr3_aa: CASSQFAGTGTEAFF; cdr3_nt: TGCGCCAGCAGCCAGTTCGCGGGTACGGGCACTGAAGCTTTCTTT
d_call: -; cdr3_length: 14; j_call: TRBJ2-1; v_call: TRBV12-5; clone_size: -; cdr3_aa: CASARGTSYNEQFF; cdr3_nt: TGTGCTAGTGCAAGGGGCACCTCCTACAATGAGCAGTTCTTC
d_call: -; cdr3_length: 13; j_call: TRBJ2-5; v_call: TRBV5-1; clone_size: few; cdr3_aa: CASNGQWGETQYF; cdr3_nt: TGCGCCAGCAACGGACAGTGGGGTGAGACCCAGTACTTC
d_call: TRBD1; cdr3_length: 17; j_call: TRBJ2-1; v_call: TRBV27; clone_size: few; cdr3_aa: CASSFDRGVGRTNEQFF; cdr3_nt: TGTGCCAGCAGTTTTGACAGGGGAGTAGGTAGGACCAATGAGCAGTTCTTC
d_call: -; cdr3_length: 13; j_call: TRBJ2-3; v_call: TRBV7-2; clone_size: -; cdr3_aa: CASSRGYTDTQYF; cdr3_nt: TGTGCCAGCAGTCGGGGGTACACAGATACGCAGTATTTT
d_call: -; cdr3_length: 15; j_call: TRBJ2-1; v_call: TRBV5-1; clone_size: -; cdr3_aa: CASSLVQGKSNEQFF; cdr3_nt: TGCGCCAGCAGCTTGGTGCAGGGGAAATCCAATGAGCAGTTCTTC
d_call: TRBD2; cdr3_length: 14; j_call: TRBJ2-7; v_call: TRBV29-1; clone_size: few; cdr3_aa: CSVVPGLHSYEQYF; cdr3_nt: TGCAGCGTTGTACCGGGACTACACTCCTACGAGCAGTACTTC
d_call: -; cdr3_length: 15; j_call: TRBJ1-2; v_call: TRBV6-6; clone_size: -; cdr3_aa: CASSYSIEANYGYTF; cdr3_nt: TGTGCCAGCAGTTACTCGATAGAAGCTAACTATGGCTACACCTTC
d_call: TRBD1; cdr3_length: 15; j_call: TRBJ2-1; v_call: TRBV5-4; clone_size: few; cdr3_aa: CASSRRDRGYNEQFF; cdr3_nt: TGTGCCAGCAGCCGCCGGGACAGGGGGTACAATGAGCAGTTCTTC
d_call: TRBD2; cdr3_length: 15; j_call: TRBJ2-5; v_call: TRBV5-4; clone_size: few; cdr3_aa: CASSLGLAGQETQYF; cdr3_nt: TGTGCCAGCAGCTTGGGACTAGCGGGGCAAGAGACCCAGTACTTC
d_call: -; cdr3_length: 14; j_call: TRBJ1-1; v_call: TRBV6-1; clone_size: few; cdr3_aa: CATSRASMNTEAFF; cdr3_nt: TGTGCCACCTCTCGAGCCTCCATGAACACTGAAGCTTTCTTT
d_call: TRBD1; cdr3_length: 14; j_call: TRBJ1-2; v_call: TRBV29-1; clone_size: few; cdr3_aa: CSVSGQGAGYGYTF; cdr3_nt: TGCAGCGTTTCTGGCCAGGGGGCGGGATATGGCTACACCTTC
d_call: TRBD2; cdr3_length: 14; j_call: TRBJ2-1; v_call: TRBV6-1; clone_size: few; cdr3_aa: CASGLRTSGSKQFF; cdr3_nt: TGTGCCAGCGGTCTCAGGACTAGCGGGAGCAAGCAGTTCTTC